The 32 T cell receptor beta chains below were found in one sample sequenced in a study of T cells in Graves' hyperthyroidism and ophthalmopathy. Amplification yielded TCR beta CDR3 regions, with RNA transcripts as the source. In the first-round RT-PCR of the TCR CDR3, the HTBI primer set was used. TCRdb fed the multiplex PCR reads into MiXCR, producing one record per CDR3 protein. Of 750,000 to 950,000 distinct CDR3 sequences in the sample, around 38% were seen once. The sequencing input was blood. The receptors stem from a young man with Graves' hyperthyroidism.

This chain joins TRBV24-1 and TRBJ2-3, with D maybe TRBD1 (6 bases). The CDR3 extends over 13 amino acids. Trimming took off 11 bases at V and 2 bases at J, with 13 bases between the two ends. Per the germline V gene, CDR1 is KGHDR and CDR2 is SFDVKD. CDR3 bases: TGTGCCATCGCAGGGGATTACACAGATACGCAGTATTTT. It specifies CAIAGDYTDTQYF.

This clonotype was detected ten times or more. This rearrangement joins TRBV2 to TRBJ1-2; D call uncertain. V was clipped by 3 bases and J by 4 bases, with 9 bases between them. Germline values: CDR1 SNHLY, CDR2 FYNNEI. The CDR3 consists of 13 residues. CDR3 bases: TGTGCCAGCAGTGACACGGCAGCCTATGGCTACACCTTC. It translates to CASSDTAAYGYTF.

Ten or more counts support this clonotype. The rearrangement joins TRBV10-3 to TRBJ1-1; tentatively, D is TRBD1 (6 bases). Germline V lookup: CDR1 ENHRY, CDR2 SYGVKD. V was cut by 6 bases and J by 3 bases, with 11 bases left in between. The CDR3 is made up of 13 amino acids. CDR3 amino acids: CAIRPGTHTEAFF. The CDR3 DNA is TGTGCCATCAGACCCGGGACACACACTGAAGCTTTCTTT.

This clonotype was found many times. The chain links TRBV11-2 to TRBJ1-5; D possibly corresponds to TRBD1 (6 bases). Trimming shortened V by 1 base and J by 8 bases, and 9 bases separated the two germline ends. Germline V gene data show CDR1 as SGHAT and CDR2 as FQNNGV. This CDR3 spans 13 amino acids. The CDR3 DNA sequence: TGTGCCAGCAGCTTAGGGGGGCTCGAGCCCCAGCATTTT. The encoded protein is CASSLGGLEPQHF.

As concerns this clonotype: Since a much larger clone is just one base distant, this may be a read error. The genes are TRBV2 and TRBJ2-5; D not certain. The CDR3 consists of 15 residues. Germline V gene sequence: CDR1 SNHLY, CDR2 FYNNEI. The CDR3 nucleotides are TGTGCCAGCAGTGAAGTCGGCGAGTACCATGAGACCCAGTACTTC. This sequence encodes CASSEVGEYHETQYF.

This rearrangement joins TRBV10-3 to TRBJ1-1; tentatively, D is TRBD1 (6 bases). Looked up from germline, CDR1 is ENHRY and CDR2 is SYGVKD. The CDR3 loop spans 14 amino acids. The V gene lost 5 bases and the J gene lost 0 bases, with 10 bases spanning the gap. The CDR3 loop is CAISLGDMNTEAFF. The CDR3 DNA sequence: TGTGCCATCAGTTTAGGGGACATGAACACTGAAGCTTTCTTT.

This clonotype appeared many times. The rearrangement links TRBV7-9 to TRBJ1-5; tentatively, D is TRBD1 (5 bases). Germline V gives CDR1 SEHNR, CDR2 FQNEAQ (reference sequence). V was shortened by 1 base and J by 5 bases, with 18 bases between the two germline ends. The CDR3 consists of 17 residues. For the CDR3, the DNA is TGTGCCAGCAGCTTAGTCATGTCAGGGAGGGTCTATCAGCCCCAGCATTTT. Amino acid sequence: CASSLVMSGRVYQPQHF.

The rearrangement joins TRBV19 to TRBJ1-4; D is possibly TRBD1 (5 bases). Germline V CDR1 and CDR2: LNHDA, SQIVND (reference sequence). This CDR3 has 17 amino acids. Trimming removed 11 bases at V and 2 bases at J, with 24 bases between. CDR3 protein: CAGGTTDPTLTNEKLFF. For the CDR3, the DNA is TGTGCCGGCGGGACTACCGACCCAACGCTCACTAATGAAAAACTGTTTTTT. Based on the CDR3 plus reference TRBV19 and TRBJ1-4, the full variable domain is DGGITQSPKYLFRKEGQNVTLSCEQNLNHDAMYWYRQDPGQGLRLIYYSQIVNDFQKGDIAEGYSVSREKKESFPLTVTSAQKNPTAFYLCAGGTTDPTLTNEKLFFGSGTQLSVL.

V and J are TRBV7-3 and TRBJ1-5; tentative D call: TRBD1 (6 bases). The CDR3 runs to 14 residues. CDR1 is SGHTA, CDR2 FQGTGA, per germline. Between the trimmed V and J ends, which lost 3 bases and 6 bases, there was a span of 12 bases. The CDR3 DNA reads as TGTGCCAGCAGCTTGTACAGGGAAGGTCAGCCCCAGCATTTT. Its protein product is CASSLYREGQPQHF.

The genes are TRBV10-3 and TRBJ1-1; D gene uncertain. Germline V CDR1 and CDR2: ENHRY, SYGVKD. This CDR3 contains 16 residues. V dropped 10 bases and J dropped 2 bases, with 23 bases sitting between them. The CDR3 nucleotides read TGTGCCAGCACCCCACAAGCGCGGCGTGCTAACACTGAAGCTTTCTTT. As protein: CASTPQARRANTEAFF.

This clonotype came up many times. In nucleotides, the CDR3 is TGCAGTGCTAGGGCCCCTCCCCCGGCAGGCCAAAACCAAGCTTTCTTT. Translating it yields CSARAPPPAGQNQAFF. This chain uses TRBV20-1 with TRBJ1-1; no firm D call. CDR1 DFQATT and CDR2 SNEGSKA come from the germline V gene (reference sequence). This CDR3 is 16 amino acids long. V lost 3 bases and J lost 9, with 26 bases in between.

The genes are TRBV12-3 or TRBV12-4 and TRBJ2-7; 8 bases map to TRBD1. V lost 5 bases to trimming and J lost 2 bases; unmatched junction nucleotides: 5. CDR3 size: 14 residues. CDR3 bases: TGTGCCAGCAGTACTGACAGGGGCACCTACGAGCAGTACTTC. Protein: CASSTDRGTYEQYF.

For the CDR3, the DNA is TGTGCCAGCGCCGGTGCAGGGCTGAACACTGAAGCTTTCTTT. Translated: CASAGAGLNTEAFF. The chain uses TRBV5-4 and TRBJ1-1; D is possibly TRBD1 (5 bases). Germline values: CDR1 SGHNT, CDR2 YYREEE (reference sequence). V was shortened by 7 bases and J by 0 bases, with 13 bases between the two germline ends. The CDR3 loop spans 14 amino acids.

This clonotype was seen a few times. The chain employs TRBV4-1 and TRBJ1-1; 9 bases align to TRBD1. Germline CDR1 and CDR2: MGHRA and YSYEKL. Losses at the gene ends were 3 bases for V and 0 bases for J; bases not matched to a gene: 5. The CDR3 totals 16 residues. As DNA, the CDR3 is TGCGCCAGCAGCCAGACGGGACAGGGTTTGAACACTGAAGCTTTCTTT. Its protein is CASSQTGQGLNTEAFF.

This clonotype was detected ten times or more. This chain uses TRBV6-5 with TRBJ1-2, with D unresolved. This CDR3 comprises 11 residues. The ends were cut back, 7 bases at V and 3 bases at J, with 6 bases in the middle. From germline, CDR1 is MNHEY and CDR2 SVGAGI. CDR3 coding DNA: TGTGCCAGCATGAGGGACTATGGCTACACCTTC. This encodes CASMRDYGYTF.

This clonotype appeared many times. This rearrangement joins TRBV7-8 to TRBJ1-5; 8 nucleotides line up with TRBD1. V was pared by 8 bases and J by 5 bases, with 5 bases of the junction left unmatched. Germline V lookup: CDR1 SGHVS, CDR2 FQNEAQ. This CDR3 region has 13 residues. CDR3 DNA: TGTGCCAGCGGACAGGGTCGTTATCAGCCCCAGCATTTT. Translated: CASGQGRYQPQHF.

The rearrangement links TRBV7-8 to TRBJ1-3, with a tentative D call TRBD1 (6 bases). The CDR3 length is 15 residues. Germline CDR1 and CDR2: SGHVS and FQNEAQ. The V end lost 5 bases, the J end lost 3 bases, and 14 bases lay between the germline ends. CDR3 amino acids: CASSPGGGYGNTIYF. CDR3 in DNA: TGTGCCAGCAGCCCCGGAGGGGGATATGGAAACACCATATATTTT.

V usage is TRBV25-1 and J usage is TRBJ2-7; 8 bases are a match to TRBD1. The ends lost 11 bases at V and 2 bases at J; junction bases unmatched: 2. The CDR3 contains 11 residues. CDR1 and CDR2 from the germline V gene are MGHDK and SYGVNS. CDR3 loop: CAWGQAYEQYF. CDR3 in DNA: TGTGCCTGGGGACAGGCCTACGAGCAGTACTTC.

As concerns this clonotype: A junction boundary mismatches the germline segment, possibly from a read error. The gene calls are TRBV9 and TRBJ2-7; TRBD2 agrees at 10 bases. This CDR3 has 15 amino acids. Germline V gene sequence: CDR1 SGDLS, CDR2 YYNGEE. For the CDR3, the DNA is TGTGCCAGCGGCGTAGGGGGGCTAGCGGGAGAGGAGCAGTACTTC. It specifies CASGVGGLAGEEQYF.

The sample holds a few counts of this clonotype. The chain carries TRBV2 and TRBJ2-6; 9 bases agree with TRBD1. The CDR3 contains 20 residues. CDR1 is SNHLY and CDR2 is FYNNEI in the germline V gene. With V trimmed by 2 bases and J by 2 bases, 13 bases remained unmatched. CDR3: CASSEPRKTGGVAGANVLTF. The CDR3 DNA reads as TGTGCCAGCAGTGAACCCCGGAAGACAGGGGGGGTAGCTGGGGCCAACGTCCTGACTTTC.

To note about this clonotype: It may be a read error: a sequence one base away is much more abundant. The chain uses TRBV7-8 and TRBJ1-5; 7 nucleotides line up with TRBD1. CDR3 length: 15 amino acids. CDR1 SGHVS and CDR2 FQNEAQ come from the germline V gene. CDR3 region: CASSPEGASNQLQHF. In DNA form, the CDR3 reads TGTGCCAGCAGCCCAGAGGGGGCTAGCAATCAGCTCCAGCATTTT.

Points on this clonotype: A much more abundant neighbour one base away suggests this may be a read error. The V and J genes are TRBV7-2 and TRBJ2-7; TRBD2 agrees at 7 bases. Germline lookup yields CDR1 SGHTA and CDR2 FQGNSA. The CDR3 is made up of 15 amino acids. The DNA for the CDR3 is TGTGCCAGCAGCTTAGAACTAGCGTCTGTCTACGAGCAGTGCTTC. This codes for CASSLELASVYEQCF.

This rearrangement joins TRBV5-4 to TRBJ2-2, with TRBD1 as a possible D gene (7 bases). Trimming took off 4 bases at V and 5 bases at J, with 15 bases between the two ends. Germline V lookup: CDR1 SGHNT, CDR2 YYREEE (reference sequence). The CDR3 contains 15 residues. CDR3 DNA sequence: TGTGCCAGCAGCCTCGCCAGGGGGGAGACCGGGGAGCTGTTTTTT. It encodes CASSLARGETGELFF.

The chain uses TRBV25-1 and TRBJ2-7, with a tentative D call TRBD1 (6 bases). CDR1 and CDR2 (germline): MGHDK, SYGVNS. CDR3 length equals 16 residues. The V end was cut by 3 bases, the J end by 1 base, with 16 bases between. CDR3 sequence: CASSEGIQGSSYEQYF. DNA for the CDR3: TGTGCCAGCAGTGAGGGGATACAGGGATCTTCCTACGAGCAGTACTTC.

Ten or more counts support this clonotype. The V and J genes are TRBV7-2 and TRBJ1-6; the D gene is possibly TRBD1 (5 bases). Germline CDR1 and CDR2: SGHTA and FQGNSA. Trimming cost V 1 base and J 7 bases, with 14 bases left between them. The CDR3 consists of 16 residues. The CDR3 region has the DNA TGTGCCAGCAGCTTAGTTGGAGGGGTATCGAATTCACCCCTCCACTTT. Amino acid sequence: CASSLVGGVSNSPLHF.

This clonotype turned up a few times. The chain has TRBV7-6 and TRBJ2-7, with D perhaps matching TRBD1 (6 bases). The CDR3 is made up of 16 amino acids. Germline lookup yields CDR1 SGHVS and CDR2 FNYEAQ. Between the trimmed V and J ends, which lost 2 bases and 5 bases, there was a span of 19 bases. The CDR3 loop reads CASSLSPDLGAHEQYF. The CDR3 DNA reads as TGTGCCAGCAGCTTAAGCCCCGACCTGGGGGCCCACGAGCAGTACTTC.

This chain uses TRBV5-4 with TRBJ2-5; 10 bases map to TRBD2. The CDR3 sequence is 17 residues long. V shed 4 bases and J 0 bases; nucleotides not matched to a gene: 9. Germline V CDR1 and CDR2: SGHNT, YYREEE (reference sequence). The CDR3 region has the DNA TGTGCCAGCAGCCCATGGGCTAGCGGGGGCTACCAAGAGACCCAGTACTTC. Translated: CASSPWASGGYQETQYF.

This clonotype showed up many times. V usage is TRBV10-3 and J usage is TRBJ2-2; D call uncertain. Deletions cut 3 bases from V and 4 bases from J, with 3 bases between. The CDR3 loop spans 12 amino acids. Germline CDR1 ENHRY, CDR2 SYGVKD. CDR3 sequence: CAISDRTGELFF. In DNA, the CDR3 is TGTGCCATCAGTGATCGCACCGGGGAGCTGTTTTTT.

The table lists this clonotype with many counts. The chain combines TRBV29-1 with TRBJ1-5; D remains ambiguous. The V gene lost 6 bases and the J gene lost 3 bases, with 12 bases spanning the gap. This CDR3 has 13 residues. The germline V gene has CDR1 SQVTM and CDR2 ANQGSEA. The CDR3 spells CSVSLGFNQPQHF. CDR3 DNA: TGCAGCGTCTCCCTCGGATTCAATCAGCCCCAGCATTTT.

This clonotype was observed at least ten times. This chain uses TRBV12-3 or TRBV12-4 with TRBJ2-5; D gene ambiguous. V was clipped by 5 bases and J by 1 base, with 11 bases between them. The CDR3 is 14 residues long. The CDR3 loop is CASSAGTGQETQYF. Here the CDR3 DNA reads TGTGCCAGCAGTGCCGGAACCGGCCAAGAGACCCAGTACTTC.

This clonotype has ten or more counts. This chain joins TRBV29-1 and TRBJ2-2; D is unresolved. The V end was cut by 5 bases, the J end by 3 bases, with 10 bases between. The CDR3 extends over 13 amino acids. Germline values: CDR1 SQVTM, CDR2 ANQGSEA. CDR3 region: CSVSAGDTGELFF. The CDR3 bases are TGCAGCGTTTCCGCAGGAGACACCGGGGAGCTGTTTTTT.

This clonotype has just a few counts. The genes are TRBV11-2 and TRBJ1-2; 7 bases align to TRBD1. This CDR3 has 16 residues. J was trimmed by 0 bases and V by 4 bases; bases with no gene match: 8. Germline-derived CDR1 and CDR2 are SGHAT and FQNNGV. CDR3 DNA sequence: TGTGCCAGCAGCTCCTATCGACAGGGCGCTAACTATGGCTACACCTTC. Protein product: CASSSYRQGANYGYTF.